The clone carrying this T cell receptor beta chain was observed a handful of times. Its antigen remains unidentified. Reverse transcription of all isolated RNA meant that expressed TCRB transcripts were sequenced. Assay used: immunoSEQ multiplex PCR; TCRdb lists only in-frame clones, some missing. This table holds under 300,000 clones, about 23% found once. This sample was taken from a study of beta chain features in type 1 diabetes. Overall study results and limits: Insertions were fewer and deletions more numerous at VDJ junctions in type 1 diabetes patients. Sequencing from cDNA could over-represent high-TCR-expressing cells. In every one of the four CD4+ subsets, TCRB CDR3s were moderately but significantly shorter in Type 1 diabetes patients.

Per the germline V gene, CDR1 is GTSNPN and CDR2 is SVGIG (reference sequence). CDR3 length equals 16 residues. V was shortened by 0 bases and J by 4 bases, with 15 bases between the two germline ends. The sequencing input was naive CD4+ T cells from blood. The chain links TRBV30 to TRBJ2-2; a possible D gene is TRBD1 (5 bases). The sequence came from a woman aged 25 to 39 with type 1 diabetes. CDR3: CAWSVRDSKSTGELFF. CDR3 in DNA: TGTGCCTGGAGTGTACGAGACAGCAAGTCCACCGGGGAGCTGTTTTTT.